This entry concerns a single T cell receptor (beta chain). Its cognate antigen is unknown. The sample is drawn from a study of T cell responses to AZD1222 COVID-19 vaccine. Regarding the study as a whole: Every sample of the repertoires postdated the peak T cell response. Targets within unmutated variant regions were reportedly found for nearly half of spike-specific TCRs. Spike as a whole was targeted by vaccine-associated CD4 TCRs, dominant at 160-218 and 743-854. Most donors were white British, females outnumbered males, and clonal diversity was possibly underestimated.

The protocol was immunoSEQ multiplex PCR, while the TCRdb copy is restricted to in-frame clones and leaves out a portion. Among over 150,000 clones listed, 85% to 95% were seen once. The ends lost 5 bases at V and 5 bases at J; junction bases unmatched: 3. Germline-derived CDR1 and CDR2 are SGHTA and FQGNSA. The CDR3 loop spans 14 amino acids. Sequences were derived from peripheral blood, sampled on day 0 of AZD1222 vaccination. The chain is built from TRBV7-2 and TRBJ1-5; 10 bases align to TRBD1. This TCR was sampled from an adult in good health. The CDR3 nucleotides are TGTGCCAGCAGCCCGACAGGGGGCTATCAGCCCCAGCATTTT. Amino acids: CASSPTGGYQPQHF.